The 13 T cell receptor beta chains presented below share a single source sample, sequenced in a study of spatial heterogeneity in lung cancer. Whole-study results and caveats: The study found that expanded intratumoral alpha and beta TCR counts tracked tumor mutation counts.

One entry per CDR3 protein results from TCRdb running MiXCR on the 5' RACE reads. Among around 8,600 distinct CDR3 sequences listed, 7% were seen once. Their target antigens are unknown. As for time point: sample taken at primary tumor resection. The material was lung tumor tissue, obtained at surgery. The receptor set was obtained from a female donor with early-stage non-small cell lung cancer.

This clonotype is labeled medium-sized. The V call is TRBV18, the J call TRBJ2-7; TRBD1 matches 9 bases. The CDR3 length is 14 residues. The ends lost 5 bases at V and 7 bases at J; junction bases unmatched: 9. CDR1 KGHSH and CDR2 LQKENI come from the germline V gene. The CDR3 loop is CASSANTGGREQYF. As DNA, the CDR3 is TGTGCCAGCTCAGCAAATACAGGGGGCCGTGAGCAGTACTTC.

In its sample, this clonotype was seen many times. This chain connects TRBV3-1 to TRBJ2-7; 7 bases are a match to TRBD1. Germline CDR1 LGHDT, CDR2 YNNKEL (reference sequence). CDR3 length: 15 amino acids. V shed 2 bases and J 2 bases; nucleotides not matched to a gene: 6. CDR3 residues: CASSQRDSTPYEQYF. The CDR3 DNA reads TGTGCCAGCAGCCAAAGGGACAGTACCCCCTACGAGCAGTACTTC.

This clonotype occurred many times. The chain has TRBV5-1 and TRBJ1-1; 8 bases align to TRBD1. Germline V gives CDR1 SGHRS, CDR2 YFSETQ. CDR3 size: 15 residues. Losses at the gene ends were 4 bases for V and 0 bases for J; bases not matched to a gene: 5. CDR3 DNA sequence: TGCGCCAGCAGCCCGGGACAGGAGATGAACACTGAAGCTTTCTTT. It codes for CASSPGQEMNTEAFF.

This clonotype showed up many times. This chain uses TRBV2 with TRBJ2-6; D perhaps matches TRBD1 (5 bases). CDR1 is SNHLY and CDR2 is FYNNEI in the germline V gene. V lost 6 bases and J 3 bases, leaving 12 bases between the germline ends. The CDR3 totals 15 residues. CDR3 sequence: CASSPQGSGANVLTF. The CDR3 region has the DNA TGTGCCAGCAGCCCCCAGGGAAGTGGGGCCAACGTCCTGACTTTC. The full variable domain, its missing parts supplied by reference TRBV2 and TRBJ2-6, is EPEVTQTPSHQVTQMGQEVILRCVPISNHLYFYWYRQILGQKVEFLVSFYNNEISEKSEIFDDQFSVERPDGSNFTLKIRSTKLEDSAMYFCASSPQGSGANVLTFGAGSRLTVL.

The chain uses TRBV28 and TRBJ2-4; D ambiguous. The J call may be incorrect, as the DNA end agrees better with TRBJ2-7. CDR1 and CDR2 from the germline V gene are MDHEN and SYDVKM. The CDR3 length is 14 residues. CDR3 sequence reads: CASSSHWSLYEQYF. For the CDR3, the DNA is TGTGCCAGCAGTTCCCATTGGTCCCTTTACGAGCAGTACTTC.

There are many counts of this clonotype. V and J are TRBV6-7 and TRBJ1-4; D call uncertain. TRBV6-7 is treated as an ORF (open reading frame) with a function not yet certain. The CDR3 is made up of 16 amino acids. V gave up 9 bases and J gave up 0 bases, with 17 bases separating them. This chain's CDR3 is CASPLPGTATNEKLFF. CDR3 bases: TGTGCCAGTCCCCTACCGGGAACTGCAACTAATGAAAAACTGTTTTTT.

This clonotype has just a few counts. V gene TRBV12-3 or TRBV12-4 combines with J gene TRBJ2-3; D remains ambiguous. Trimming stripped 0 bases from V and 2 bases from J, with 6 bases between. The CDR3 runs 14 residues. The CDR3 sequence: CASSLAEPTDTQYF. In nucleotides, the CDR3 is TGTGCCAGCAGTTTAGCGGAGCCCACAGATACGCAGTATTTT.

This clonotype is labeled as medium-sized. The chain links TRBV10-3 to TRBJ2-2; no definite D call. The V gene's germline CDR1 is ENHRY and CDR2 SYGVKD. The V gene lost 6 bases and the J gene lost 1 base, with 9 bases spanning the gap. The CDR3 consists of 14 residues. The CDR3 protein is CAIRRQENTGELFF. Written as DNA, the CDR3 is TGTGCCATCAGGAGGCAGGAGAACACCGGGGAGCTGTTTTTT.

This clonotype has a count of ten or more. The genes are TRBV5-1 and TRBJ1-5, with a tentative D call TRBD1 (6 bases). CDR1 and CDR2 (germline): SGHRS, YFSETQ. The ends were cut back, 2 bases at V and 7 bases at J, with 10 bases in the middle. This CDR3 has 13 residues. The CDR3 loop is CASSLGGGQPQHF. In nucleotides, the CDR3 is TGCGCCAGCAGCTTAGGGGGTGGACAGCCCCAGCATTTT.

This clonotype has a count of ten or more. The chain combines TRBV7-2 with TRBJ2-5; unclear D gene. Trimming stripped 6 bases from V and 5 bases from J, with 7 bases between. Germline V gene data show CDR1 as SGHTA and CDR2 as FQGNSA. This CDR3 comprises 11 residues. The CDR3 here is CASRIGETQYF. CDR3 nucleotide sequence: TGTGCCAGCAGGATAGGGGAGACCCAGTACTTC.

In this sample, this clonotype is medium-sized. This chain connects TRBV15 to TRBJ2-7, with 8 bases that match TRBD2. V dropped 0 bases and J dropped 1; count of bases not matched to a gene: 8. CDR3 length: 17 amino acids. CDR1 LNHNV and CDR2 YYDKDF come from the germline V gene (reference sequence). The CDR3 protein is CATSRDLFSGTSYEQYF. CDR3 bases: TGTGCCACCAGCAGAGACCTCTTTAGCGGGACTTCCTACGAGCAGTACTTC. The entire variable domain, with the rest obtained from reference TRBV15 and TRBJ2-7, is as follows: DAMVIQNPRYQVTQFGKPVTLSCSQTLNHNVMYWYQQKSSQAPKLLFHYYDKDFNNEADTPDNFQSRRPNTSFCFLDIRSPGLGDTAMYLCATSRDLFSGTSYEQYFGPGTRLTVT.

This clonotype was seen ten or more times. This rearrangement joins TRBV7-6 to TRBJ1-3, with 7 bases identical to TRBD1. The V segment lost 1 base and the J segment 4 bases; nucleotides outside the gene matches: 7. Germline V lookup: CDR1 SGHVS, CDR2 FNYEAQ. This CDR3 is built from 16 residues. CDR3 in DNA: TGTGCCAGCAGCTTAGAGGGGGCAGGGCCCGGAAACACCATATATTTT. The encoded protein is CASSLEGAGPGNTIYF.

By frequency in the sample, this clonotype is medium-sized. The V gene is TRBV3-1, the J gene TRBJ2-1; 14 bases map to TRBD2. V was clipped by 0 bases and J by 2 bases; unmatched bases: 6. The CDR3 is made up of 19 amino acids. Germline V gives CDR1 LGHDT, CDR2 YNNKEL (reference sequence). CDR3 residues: CASSQDIRTSGRPYNEQFF. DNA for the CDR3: TGTGCCAGCAGCCAAGATATTAGGACTAGCGGGAGGCCCTACAATGAGCAGTTCTTC.